The 25 T cell receptor beta chains listed next were all sequenced from one sample in a study of blood T cell repertoires in COVID-19 (dated by TCRdb to 2018 to 2020). Library method: the immunoSEQ multiplex PCR assay. The table was pulled from immuneACCESS by TCRdb, which kept in-frame rearrangements only. Such tables lose some clones; where checked, under half of the loss comes from unresolved V genes, and the rest has no known cause. Here the sample has 83,000 or so clones; roughly 82% occur a single time. The ten largest account for less than 25% of the sample. Sequenced input: peripheral blood. These receptors all come from a human donor in a cohort sampled during active COVID-19.

In its sample, this clone was seen once. The J gene is TRBJ2-4, the V gene TRBV2; D is perhaps TRBD2 (6 bases). Germline CDR1 is SNHLY and CDR2 is FYNNEI. This CDR3 contains 15 residues. V was clipped by 4 bases and J by 8 bases, with 18 bases between them. This CDR3 reads CASSVLLGEADIQYF. In DNA, the CDR3 is TGTGCCAGCAGTGTCCTCTTAGGGGAGGCGGACATTCAGTACTTC. The full variable domain, rest sourced from reference TRBV2 and TRBJ2-4, is EPEVTQTPSHQVTQMGQEVILRCVPISNHLYFYWYRQILGQKVEFLVSFYNNEISEKSEIFDDQFSVERPDGSNFTLKIRSTKLEDSAMYFCASSVLLGEADIQYFGAGTRLSVL.

In this sample, this clone turned up a few times. The J gene is TRBJ2-1, the V gene TRBV6-6, with D possibly being TRBD2 (7 bases). The CDR3 is made up of 15 amino acids. V lost 2 bases to trimming and J lost 5 bases, with 13 bases between them. The germline gives CDR1 MNHNY, CDR2 SVGAGI (reference sequence). The CDR3 bases are TGTGCCAGCAGTTACGCCCGGGGGGCGGACAATGAGCAGTTCTTC. This encodes CASSYARGADNEQFF.

The CDR3 protein is CASRSSGRSSTDTQYF. For the CDR3, the DNA is TGCGCCAGCAGGTCTAGCGGGAGAAGCAGCACAGATACGCAGTATTTT. The genes are TRBV5-1 and TRBJ2-3; the match to TRBD2 covers 10 bases. There are 16 residues in the CDR3. Germline assignment: CDR1 SGHRS and CDR2 YFSETQ. The V segment lost 5 bases and the J segment 0 bases; nucleotides outside the gene matches: 6.

This clone was observed a single time. V usage is TRBV11-2 and J usage is TRBJ2-2; 7 bases map to TRBD1. Germline-derived CDR1 and CDR2 are SGHAT and FQNNGV. Germline trimming cut 5 bases from V and 7 bases from J; bases unmatched to any gene: 7. CDR3 length: 14 amino acids. CDR3 in DNA: TGTGCCAGCAGCCACACAGGGGATGGCGGGGAGCTGTTTTTT. It specifies CASSHTGDGGELFF.

J is TRBJ2-7 and V is TRBV6-2 or TRBV6-3; TRBD2 matches 8 bases. Losses at the gene ends were 4 bases for V and 5 bases for J; bases not matched to a gene: 4. The germline CDR1 and CDR2 sequences are MNHEY and SVGEGT. CDR3 length equals 13 residues. The CDR3 sequence: CASSFLAGHEQYF. The DNA for the CDR3 is TGTGCCAGCAGTTTTCTAGCGGGCCACGAGCAGTACTTC.

This rearrangement joins TRBV6-6 to TRBJ1-2; D is unclear. Germline values: CDR1 MNHNY, CDR2 SVGAGI (reference sequence). There are 14 residues in the CDR3. The V and J ends lost 5 bases and 8 bases respectively, with 18 bases between them. The chain's CDR3 is CASSETVASGGYTF. The DNA of the CDR3 is TGTGCCAGCAGTGAGACCGTAGCCTCCGGAGGCTACACCTTC.

The chain couples TRBV5-1 to TRBJ1-3, with 7 positions matching TRBD1. With V trimmed by 7 bases and J by 3 bases, 10 bases remained unmatched. CDR1 SGHRS and CDR2 YFSETQ come from the germline V gene. There are 15 residues in the CDR3. Here the CDR3 reads CASWGEGANGNTIYF. The CDR3 region has the DNA TGCGCCAGCTGGGGAGAGGGGGCCAATGGAAACACCATATATTTT.

This clone has just a few counts. V usage is TRBV5-5 and J usage is TRBJ1-1; 7 positions match TRBD1. The junction had 5 bases not matched to a gene; V was cut back by 0 bases and J by 0 bases. The CDR3 runs to 16 residues. CDR1 and CDR2 (germline): SGHKS, YYEKEE (reference sequence). The CDR3 nucleotides are TGTGCCAGCAGCTTGGACAGGGGAAAGTTGAACACTGAAGCTTTCTTT. Amino acid sequence: CASSLDRGKLNTEAFF.

The V and J genes are TRBV4-2 and TRBJ2-1, with D perhaps matching TRBD2 (5 bases). The CDR3 has 16 residues. Germline CDR1 reads LGHNA; CDR2 reads YNFKEQ. The V end lost 0 bases, the J end lost 0 bases, and 9 bases lay between the germline ends. The CDR3 reads CASSQDSGSSYNEQFF. The CDR3 bases are TGTGCCAGCAGCCAAGATTCTGGGAGCTCCTACAATGAGCAGTTCTTC.

The chain is built from TRBV6-5 and TRBJ2-3, with D perhaps TRBD2 (7 bases). Germline CDR1 and CDR2: MNHEY and SVGAGI. Trimming cost V 7 bases and J 3 bases, with 14 bases left between them. This CDR3 has 14 amino acids. CDR3 DNA: TGTGCCAGCACTTCGGGGGGCCTTACAGATACGCAGTATTTT. This codes for CASTSGGLTDTQYF.

V usage is TRBV27 and J usage is TRBJ2-2, with 11 nucleotides matching TRBD2. CDR3 size: 16 residues. J lost 4 bases, V lost 4 bases, and 5 bases had no gene match. Germline V gives CDR1 MNHEY, CDR2 SMNVEV (reference sequence). CDR3 protein: CASSYSGGAFTGELFF. The CDR3 bases are TGTGCCAGCAGTTATAGCGGGGGGGCTTTCACCGGGGAGCTGTTTTTT.

The chain joins TRBV29-1 to TRBJ1-2; 9 bases fit TRBD1. V lost 6 bases and J lost 3; bases outside the gene matches: 5. The CDR3 runs 13 residues. Per the germline V gene, CDR1 is SQVTM and CDR2 is ANQGSEA. In nucleotides, the CDR3 is TGCAGCGTGCGACAGGGGGAATACTATGGCTACACCTTC. It codes for CSVRQGEYYGYTF.

This chain links TRBV6-4 with TRBJ2-1, with 8 bases identical to TRBD1. The CDR3 sequence is 15 residues long. Germline V lookup: CDR1 MRHNA, CDR2 SNTAGT. J gave up 2 bases and V 4 bases, and 4 bases lay outside the gene matches. In nucleotides, the CDR3 is TGTGCCAGCAGTGCCGGGACAGGCCCCTACAATGAGCAGTTCTTC. Amino acid sequence: CASSAGTGPYNEQFF.

V usage is TRBV7-2 and J usage is TRBJ2-2; D is unresolved. CDR3 length: 14 amino acids. Per the germline V gene, CDR1 is SGHTA and CDR2 is FQGNSA. The V gene lost 1 base and the J gene lost 4 bases, with 7 bases spanning the gap. The CDR3 nucleotides are TGTGCCAGCAGCTTAGGAACAACCACCGGGGAGCTGTTTTTT. Translating gives CASSLGTTTGELFF.

The gene calls are TRBV18 and TRBJ2-5; TRBD2 matches at 9 bases. This CDR3 has 14 residues. Trimming took 3 bases from V and 3 from J; bases not matched to a gene: 2. Germline V CDR1 and CDR2: KGHSH, LQKENI. CDR3 nucleotides: TGTGCCAGCTCACCGGCTAGCGGGGAAGAGACCCAGTACTTC. Its translation: CASSPASGEETQYF.

In its sample, this clone was seen once. The rearrangement joins TRBV5-6 to TRBJ1-5; the D is unclear. Germline V lookup: CDR1 SGHDT, CDR2 YYEEEE. The CDR3 consists of 12 residues. V dropped 2 bases and J dropped 5 bases, with 5 bases sitting between them. CDR3 coding DNA: TGTGCCAGCAGCTTTGCGGATCAGCCCCAGCATTTT. This codes for CASSFADQPQHF. The full variable domain, rest sourced from reference TRBV5-6 and TRBJ1-5, is DAGVTQSPTHLIKTRGQQVTLRCSPKSGHDTVSWYQQALGQGPQFIFQYYEEEERQRGNFPDRFSGHQFPNYSSELNVNALLLGDSALYLCASSFADQPQHFGDGTRLSIL.

The rearrangement uses TRBV11-2 and TRBJ1-5, with 7 positions matching TRBD1. The CDR3 runs to 14 residues. CDR1 and CDR2 (germline): SGHAT, FQNNGV. Losses at the gene ends were 5 bases for V and 2 bases for J; bases not matched to a gene: 3. The CDR3 DNA follows: TGTGCCAGCAGCGTCAGGGGGGGCAATCAGCCCCAGCATTTT. Translating gives CASSVRGGNQPQHF.

The rearrangement links TRBV6-5 to TRBJ1-5, with D perhaps TRBD1 (6 bases). Between the trimmed V and J ends, which lost 6 bases and 1 base, there was a span of 13 bases. The CDR3 is made up of 15 amino acids. The germline V gene has CDR1 MNHEY and CDR2 SVGAGI. The CDR3 loop reads CASSPQGTSNQPQHF. For the CDR3, the DNA is TGTGCCAGCAGCCCCCAGGGGACCAGCAATCAGCCCCAGCATTTT.

A single count supports this clone. This chain connects TRBV6-5 to TRBJ1-4; D perhaps matches TRBD1 (5 bases). CDR1 and CDR2 (germline): MNHEY, SVGAGI. This CDR3 region has 14 residues. The V and J ends lost 0 bases and 6 bases respectively, with 8 bases between them. The CDR3 reads CASSYSFRDEKLFF. CDR3 nucleotide sequence: TGTGCCAGCAGTTACTCGTTCAGGGATGAAAAACTGTTTTTT.

The V call is TRBV18, the J call TRBJ1-1, with 8 nucleotides matching TRBD1. The junction had 4 bases not matched to a gene; V was cut back by 3 bases and J by 4 bases. The length of the CDR3 is 14 residues. Germline CDR1 is KGHSH and CDR2 is LQKENI. The CDR3 reads CASSPDRAGTEAFF. CDR3 DNA sequence: TGTGCCAGCTCACCGGACAGGGCCGGCACTGAAGCTTTCTTT.

The chain employs TRBV19 and TRBJ2-1; possibly TRBD2 for D (5 bases). V was trimmed by 5 bases and J by 4 bases, leaving 18 bases between them. Germline loops: CDR1 LNHDA, CDR2 SQIVND (reference sequence). This CDR3 comprises 16 residues. CDR3 amino acids: CASSSTGLAPYNEQFF. DNA for the CDR3: TGTGCCAGTAGTTCGACGGGGTTAGCCCCTTACAATGAGCAGTTCTTC.

This CDR3 is CASSAGPYEQYF. CDR3 DNA sequence: TGTGCCAGTAGTGCGGGGCCCTACGAGCAGTACTTC. This sequence joins TRBV19 and TRBJ2-7; tentatively, D is TRBD2 (6 bases). Trimming pared 5 bases from V and 2 bases from J, leaving 7 bases between. Per germline, CDR1 LNHDA and CDR2 SQIVND (reference sequence). This CDR3 is built from 12 residues. The full variable domain, rest sourced from reference TRBV19 and TRBJ2-7, is DGGITQSPKYLFRKEGQNVTLSCEQNLNHDAMYWYRQDPGQGLRLIYYSQIVNDFQKGDIAEGYSVSREKKESFPLTVTSAQKNPTAFYLCASSAGPYEQYFGPGTRLTVT.

This clone was seen once. The V gene is TRBV4-2, the J gene TRBJ2-3, with 7 bases lining up with TRBD2. The CDR3 extends over 18 amino acids. Germline CDR1 LGHNA, CDR2 YNFKEQ. Trimming cost V 1 base and J 0 bases; bases outside gene matches: 10. In DNA, the CDR3 is TGTGCCAGCAGCCAAGTAGTTGGGGGGGATACTAGCACAGATACGCAGTATTTT. It codes for CASSQVVGGDTSTDTQYF.

The chain links TRBV5-1 to TRBJ2-7, with D maybe TRBD2 (5 bases). V lost 7 bases and J 0 bases, leaving 14 bases between the germline ends. CDR1 is SGHRS, CDR2 YFSETQ, per germline. This CDR3 has 14 amino acids. CDR3 amino acids: CASSVRGSSYEQYF. In DNA, the CDR3 is TGCGCCAGCTCCGTTCGGGGAAGCTCCTACGAGCAGTACTTC.

The V call is TRBV5-6, the J call TRBJ2-1; D remains unclear. The CDR3 has 15 amino acids. The V end lost 2 bases, the J end lost 5 bases, and 14 bases lay between the germline ends. Germline V CDR1 and CDR2: SGHDT, YYEEEE. The CDR3 DNA sequence: TGTGCCAGCAGCTTTTATCACAGATTTCACAATGAGCAGTTCTTC. This codes for CASSFYHRFHNEQFF.